The entry below describes one T cell receptor beta chain. Some clones are missing from TCRdb's copy, which holds only in-frame ones; the method was immunoSEQ multiplex PCR. The table lists hundreds of thousands of clones, around 89% of them singletons. This sample was taken from a study of shared T cell receptors in the human thymus. V lost 1 base and J 8 bases, leaving 15 bases between the germline ends. The CDR3 sequence is 14 residues long. Germline assignment: CDR1 GTSNPN and CDR2 SVGIG (reference sequence). These data were likewise used in another study, on human thymus T cells.

Material for sequencing was thymocytes. V and J are TRBV30 and TRBJ1-5; D remains unclear. The sequence was collected from a boy in the first two years of life with a congenital heart defect. CDR3 in DNA: TGTGCCTGGAGTGGTACCCTGACTCGTGAGCCCCAGCATTTT. The encoded protein is CAWSGTLTREPQHF. Based on the CDR3 plus reference TRBV30 and TRBJ1-5, the full variable domain is SQTIHQWPATLVQPVGSPLSLECTVEGTSNPNLYWYRQAAGRGLQLLFYSVGIGQISSEVPQNLSASRPQDRQFILSSKKLLLSDSGFYLCAWSGTLTREPQHFGDGTRLSIL.